Presented here are 10 T cell receptor beta chains from one specimen sequenced in a study of OX40 agonist ivuxolimab in advanced cancers. The table came from immunoSEQ multiplex PCR; TCRdb's copy has only in-frame clones and leaves some out. The sample carries about 58,000 clones, roughly four fifths recorded once. The sample here was CD4+ or CD8+ T cells sorted from blood, taken in a trial of the OX40 agonist ivuxolimab. The receptor source for this set is an adult with an advanced solid tumor such as melanoma, head and neck, liver or kidney cancer.

The V and J genes are TRBV7-8 and TRBJ1-1; unclear D gene. The CDR3 is 11 amino acids. In germline, CDR1 is SGHVS, CDR2 FQNEAQ. Trimming stripped 1 base from V and 8 bases from J, with 5 bases between. DNA of the CDR3: TGTGCCAGCAGCTTAGGAAGGGAAGCTTTCTTT. Translation gives CASSLGREAFF.

This chain links TRBV2 with TRBJ2-5; D is undetermined. Germline CDR1 is SNHLY and CDR2 is FYNNEI. V dropped 3 bases and J dropped 7 bases, with 3 bases sitting between them. The CDR3 has 10 residues. CDR3 in amino acids: CASSEGTQYF. For the CDR3, the DNA is TGTGCCAGCAGTGAGGGGACCCAGTACTTC.

This sequence joins TRBV5-1 and TRBJ1-1, with D possibly matching TRBD1 (5 bases). CDR3 size: 16 residues. With 0 bases removed from V and 3 bases from J, the gap between germline ends came to 15 bases. Germline V gene lookup returns CDR1 SGHRS and CDR2 YFSETQ. The CDR3 DNA follows: TGCGCCAGCAGCTTGGGGAGAGGGTCGGGGGACACTGAAGCTTTCTTT. It codes for CASSLGRGSGDTEAFF.

The rearrangement links TRBV5-4 to TRBJ2-3; TRBD2 matches 7 bases. The CDR3 consists of 16 residues. Germline CDR1 SGHNT, CDR2 YYREEE (reference sequence). With V trimmed by 4 bases and J by 4 bases, 12 bases remained unmatched. The CDR3 DNA follows: TGTGCCAGCAGCAGCGGGACTGGCGCCCTCGCAGATACGCAGTATTTT. The encoded protein is CASSSGTGALADTQYF.

This clone appeared a few times. This chain uses TRBV29-1 with TRBJ2-3; 7 bases align to TRBD1. V trimming: 5 bases; J trimming: 7 bases; junction bases outside the gene matches: 6. The CDR3 is 12 residues long. The germline V gene has CDR1 SQVTM and CDR2 ANQGSEA. The CDR3 protein is CSVTQGSNTQYF. The CDR3 DNA reads as TGCAGCGTTACACAGGGGTCAAATACGCAGTATTTT.

The V gene is TRBV5-1, the J gene TRBJ1-4; D is ambiguous. This CDR3 has 15 amino acids. Germline V gene data show CDR1 as SGHRS and CDR2 as YFSETQ. V shed 2 bases and J shed 1 base, with 9 bases lying between them. The CDR3 bases are TGCGCCAGCAGCTTTTCAGGCGGAACTAATGAAAAACTGTTTTTT. The encoded protein is CASSFSGGTNEKLFF. Full variable domain (rest looked up from reference TRBV5-1 and TRBJ1-4): KAGVTQTPRYLIKTRGQQVTLSCSPISGHRSVSWYQQTPGQGLQFLFEYFSETQRNKGNFPGRFSGRQFSNSRSEMNVSTLELGDSALYLCASSFSGGTNEKLFFGSGTQLSVL.

This sequence joins TRBV27 and TRBJ2-5, with 10 bases identical to TRBD2. The J call is uncertain, as TRBJ2-7 better fits the DNA end. The CDR3 consists of 15 residues. Germline values: CDR1 MNHEY, CDR2 SMNVEV (reference sequence). CDR3 region: CASRDLAGGSYEQYF. The CDR3 coding sequence is TGTGCCAGCAGAGATTTAGCGGGAGGCTCCTACGAGCAGTACTTC.

This clone came up a few times. The rearrangement links TRBV11-2 to TRBJ2-1, with TRBD1 matching over 12 bases. V was clipped by 5 bases and J by 8 bases; unmatched bases: 7. Per germline, CDR1 SGHAT and CDR2 FQNNGV. The CDR3 is made up of 15 amino acids. The CDR3 DNA sequence: TGTGCCAGCAGCGTACGTGGGACAGGGGGCCATGAGCAGTTCTTC. This codes for CASSVRGTGGHEQFF. The full variable domain, rest sourced from reference TRBV11-2 and TRBJ2-1, is EAGVAQSPRYKIIEKRQSVAFWCNPISGHATLYWYQQILGQGPKLLIQFQNNGVVDDSQLPKDRFSAERLKGVDSTLKIQPAKLEDSAVYLCASSVRGTGGHEQFFGPGTRLTVL.

The V and J genes are TRBV7-2 and TRBJ2-1, with D uncertain. The CDR3 has 12 residues. Germline V gives CDR1 SGHTA, CDR2 FQGNSA. V lost 1 base and J 12 bases, leaving 10 bases between the germline ends. CDR3 residues: CASSLVSSAQFF. CDR3 bases: TGTGCCAGCAGCTTAGTTAGTTCGGCGCAGTTCTTC.

This clone has a handful of counts. The chain has TRBV9 and TRBJ1-4, with 9 positions matching TRBD1. V trimming: 3 bases; J trimming: 8 bases; junction bases outside the gene matches: 5. The CDR3 spans 14 residues. Germline V gene data show CDR1 as SGDLS and CDR2 as YYNGEE. This CDR3 reads CASSAGTGREKLFF. DNA of the CDR3: TGTGCCAGCAGCGCCGGGACAGGGAGGGAAAAACTGTTTTTT.